The rows below give T cell receptor beta chains drawn from one sample of a study of OX40 agonist ivuxolimab in advanced cancers. Using immunoSEQ multiplex PCR, the repertoire was profiled, and TCRdb retains in-frame clones only, with some absent. This sample yields roughly 89,000 clones, of which about 86% are seen a single time; 1.5% to 2% belongs to the top ten. The sample consisted of CD4+ or CD8+ T cells sorted from blood, taken in a trial of the OX40 agonist ivuxolimab. These receptors were collected from an adult with an advanced solid tumor such as melanoma, head and neck, liver or kidney cancer. Each CDR3 is given with its conserved first and last residue. Fields, in order: J gene, V gene, CDR3 protein.

TRBJ1-3,TRBV7-2,CASSLKGLSGNTIYF
TRBJ1-2,TRBV7-9,CASSPRQVAKPGYTF
TRBJ1-1,TRBV6-6,CASSYEETEAFF
TRBJ1-1,TRBV7-3,CASSLSGDSEAFF
TRBJ2-3,TRBV2,CASRMGGAYTDTQYF
TRBJ1-1,TRBV21-1,CASSPNVTGRGPIEAFF
TRBJ2-5,TRBV5-1,CASSSAKSGGQETQYF
TRBJ2-1,TRBV4-3,CASSHDRDRVNEQFF
TRBJ2-5,TRBV19,CASSSRGTQYF
TRBJ1-1,TRBV5-6,CASSLRNGNEAFF
TRBJ2-5,TRBV7-9,CASSPGQSRGETQYF
TRBJ1-3,TRBV2,CASSEAETVSGNTIYF
TRBJ1-4,TRBV2,CASTRGGTPGEKLFF
TRBJ1-4,TRBV7-9,CASSGWTGPDEKLFF
TRBJ1-2,TRBV21-1,CASRLREPGGNYGYTF
TRBJ2-3,TRBV7-9,CASSFGGDTQYF
TRBJ1-5,TRBV7-2,CASSLDSFGQPQHF
TRBJ1-6,TRBV6-5,CASSLGRISPLHF
TRBJ2-3,TRBV19,CASKEQGLAGAAGQYF
TRBJ1-2,TRBV9,CASSVGPWTGGEGYTF
TRBJ1-2,TRBV4-3,CASSQDIRGRFGGYTF
TRBJ1-5,TRBV7-8,CASSLVQAGGMRGQPQHF
TRBJ1-5,TRBV28,CAWGLAQPQHF
TRBJ1-5,TRBV2,CASNQGYRQPQHF
TRBJ1-1,TRBV28,CASSPGLGTGSEAFF
TRBJ2-7,TRBV30,CAWRVPLGGPNEQYF
TRBJ1-3,TRBV29-1,CSVLNRTGNTIYF
TRBJ2-3,TRBV7-9,CASSLATGGGLDTQYF
TRBJ2-2,TRBV2,CASRWTGQLTGELFF
TRBJ2-5,TRBV11-2,CASSLGAVLEQYF
TRBJ1-1,TRBV4-1,CASSQEGQVNTEAFF
TRBJ1-4,TRBV28,CASIEAGANEKLFF
TRBJ2-5,TRBV5-1,CASSPVVGRETQYF
TRBJ1-5,TRBV5-1,CASSPTGVSNQPQHF
TRBJ1-4,TRBV27,CASSLTGGKEKLFF
TRBJ2-3,TRBV19,CASPTGGVSTDTQYF